Sequencing of this T cell receptor (beta chain) was carried out in a study of cytomegalovirus exposure and HLA in healthy donors. In the study overall: A subsequent analysis stated that the 120 or so validation repertoires were run on the same platform as the approximately 700 first-cohort repertoires.

Of note for this clone: As yet, its antigen is unknown.

These donors were members of the roughly 120-subject validation cohort, a group separate from the approximately 670-subject first cohort. Trimming left V 0 bases short and J 7 bases short, with 20 bases between. The germline V gene encodes CDR1 SGDLS and CDR2 YYNGEE. CDR3 length equals 17 residues. The study, taken as a whole, reports: Some TCR beta chains (about 170 of them) were listed as cytomegalovirus-associated. In the 120 validation repertoires, a later analysis found that first-cohort TCR clusters tended to co-occur.

Sequencing used immunoSEQ multiplex PCR; TCRdb keeps in-frame clones, though not all of them. The table has 100,000 to 150,000 clones, roughly 94% seen once. The sequence came from a woman in her late teens or twenties in good health and CMV-seronegative. The genes are TRBV9 and TRBJ2-1; a weak D match, TRBD2 (7 bases). The sample was PBMCs. The chain's CDR3 is CASSVAPTGGGGNEQFF. The CDR3 DNA reads TGTGCCAGCAGCGTAGCTCCTACTGGGGGAGGGGGGAATGAGCAGTTCTTC.